This TCR beta chain was found in a study of control samples from healthy donors and cancer patients. Germline V CDR1 and CDR2: SGHRS, YFSETQ. The germline V and J ends were trimmed by 4 bases and 6 bases, with 19 bases remaining between them. This CDR3 region has 16 residues. Clones were read by immunoSEQ multiplex PCR, and TCRdb kept only the in-frame ones, dropping some. The data hold some 120,000 clones, with roughly 93% observed a single time. Sequencing was carried out using blood. The sequence derives from a man aged 25-45 years in good health. The chain is built from TRBV5-1 and TRBJ2-2; TRBD1 is a possible D gene (6 bases). The CDR3 DNA follows: TGCGCCAGCAGCGCCCAAACAGGGAATTCTCCCGGGGAGCTGTTTTTT. This sequence encodes CASSAQTGNSPGELFF.